This TCR beta chain was found in a study of technical replicates of blood from several donors. Clones were read by immunoSEQ multiplex PCR, and TCRdb kept only the in-frame ones, dropping some. The sample records approximately 73,000 clones, 85% to 95% being singletons. Trimming cost V 9 bases and J 6 bases, with 12 bases left between them. The CDR3 consists of 12 residues. CDR1 and CDR2 from the germline V gene are MNHNS and SASEGT. The source of this sequence is a human donor in good health. What was sequenced was T cells isolated from PBMCs. This chain connects TRBV6-1 to TRBJ2-1; weak D call: TRBD1 (6 bases). CDR3 region: CASNRVGNEQFF. The DNA for the CDR3 is TGTGCCAGTAACAGGGTTGGCAATGAGCAGTTCTTC.